This TCR beta chain appears in the sequencing data of a study of blood T cell repertoires in COVID-19. The overall study: COVID-19 samples, acute and convalescent, were from the United States, Italy and Spain. From T cells, B-cell-depleted T cells, or PBMCs came the material, which was cDNA or gDNA.

The trim removed 3 bases at V and 10 bases at J, leaving 8 bases unmatched. Germline lookup yields CDR1 LGHDT and CDR2 YNNKEL (reference sequence). This CDR3 is 14 amino acids long. Study processing details: Quantification of nucleated cells was approximated via reference gene primer amplification. Assay used: immunoSEQ multiplex PCR; TCRdb lists only in-frame clones, some missing. V and J calls and clone size are copied from that table; D and trimming were computed from the DNA. This sample has 120,000 to 150,000 clones, with about 80% found just once. The TCR comes from a middle-aged man with acute or convalescent COVID-19. Sequencing input: peripheral blood. The chain recombines TRBV3-1 (or the pseudogene TRBV3-2) with TRBJ2-1, with 8 bases fitting TRBD2. In DNA form, the CDR3 reads TGTGCCAGCAGCCATAACGGGGGGGCCGAAGAGCAGTTCTTC. Translated, it gives CASSHNGGAEEQFF.